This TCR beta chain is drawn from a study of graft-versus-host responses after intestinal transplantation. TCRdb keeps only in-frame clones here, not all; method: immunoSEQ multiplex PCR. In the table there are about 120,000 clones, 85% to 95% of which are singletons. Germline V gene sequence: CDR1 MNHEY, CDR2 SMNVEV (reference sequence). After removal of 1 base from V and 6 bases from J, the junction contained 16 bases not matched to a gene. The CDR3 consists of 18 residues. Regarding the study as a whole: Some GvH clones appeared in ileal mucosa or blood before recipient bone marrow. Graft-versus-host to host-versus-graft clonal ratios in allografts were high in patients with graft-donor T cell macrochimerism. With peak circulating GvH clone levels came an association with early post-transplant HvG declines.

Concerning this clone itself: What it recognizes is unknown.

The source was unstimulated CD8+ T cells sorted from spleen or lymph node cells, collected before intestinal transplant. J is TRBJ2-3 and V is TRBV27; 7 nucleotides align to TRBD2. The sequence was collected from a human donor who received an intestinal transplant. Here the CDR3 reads CASSLYQQLAGPGDTQYF. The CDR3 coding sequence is TGTGCCAGCAGTTTATATCAGCAGTTAGCGGGCCCGGGGGATACGCAGTATTTT.